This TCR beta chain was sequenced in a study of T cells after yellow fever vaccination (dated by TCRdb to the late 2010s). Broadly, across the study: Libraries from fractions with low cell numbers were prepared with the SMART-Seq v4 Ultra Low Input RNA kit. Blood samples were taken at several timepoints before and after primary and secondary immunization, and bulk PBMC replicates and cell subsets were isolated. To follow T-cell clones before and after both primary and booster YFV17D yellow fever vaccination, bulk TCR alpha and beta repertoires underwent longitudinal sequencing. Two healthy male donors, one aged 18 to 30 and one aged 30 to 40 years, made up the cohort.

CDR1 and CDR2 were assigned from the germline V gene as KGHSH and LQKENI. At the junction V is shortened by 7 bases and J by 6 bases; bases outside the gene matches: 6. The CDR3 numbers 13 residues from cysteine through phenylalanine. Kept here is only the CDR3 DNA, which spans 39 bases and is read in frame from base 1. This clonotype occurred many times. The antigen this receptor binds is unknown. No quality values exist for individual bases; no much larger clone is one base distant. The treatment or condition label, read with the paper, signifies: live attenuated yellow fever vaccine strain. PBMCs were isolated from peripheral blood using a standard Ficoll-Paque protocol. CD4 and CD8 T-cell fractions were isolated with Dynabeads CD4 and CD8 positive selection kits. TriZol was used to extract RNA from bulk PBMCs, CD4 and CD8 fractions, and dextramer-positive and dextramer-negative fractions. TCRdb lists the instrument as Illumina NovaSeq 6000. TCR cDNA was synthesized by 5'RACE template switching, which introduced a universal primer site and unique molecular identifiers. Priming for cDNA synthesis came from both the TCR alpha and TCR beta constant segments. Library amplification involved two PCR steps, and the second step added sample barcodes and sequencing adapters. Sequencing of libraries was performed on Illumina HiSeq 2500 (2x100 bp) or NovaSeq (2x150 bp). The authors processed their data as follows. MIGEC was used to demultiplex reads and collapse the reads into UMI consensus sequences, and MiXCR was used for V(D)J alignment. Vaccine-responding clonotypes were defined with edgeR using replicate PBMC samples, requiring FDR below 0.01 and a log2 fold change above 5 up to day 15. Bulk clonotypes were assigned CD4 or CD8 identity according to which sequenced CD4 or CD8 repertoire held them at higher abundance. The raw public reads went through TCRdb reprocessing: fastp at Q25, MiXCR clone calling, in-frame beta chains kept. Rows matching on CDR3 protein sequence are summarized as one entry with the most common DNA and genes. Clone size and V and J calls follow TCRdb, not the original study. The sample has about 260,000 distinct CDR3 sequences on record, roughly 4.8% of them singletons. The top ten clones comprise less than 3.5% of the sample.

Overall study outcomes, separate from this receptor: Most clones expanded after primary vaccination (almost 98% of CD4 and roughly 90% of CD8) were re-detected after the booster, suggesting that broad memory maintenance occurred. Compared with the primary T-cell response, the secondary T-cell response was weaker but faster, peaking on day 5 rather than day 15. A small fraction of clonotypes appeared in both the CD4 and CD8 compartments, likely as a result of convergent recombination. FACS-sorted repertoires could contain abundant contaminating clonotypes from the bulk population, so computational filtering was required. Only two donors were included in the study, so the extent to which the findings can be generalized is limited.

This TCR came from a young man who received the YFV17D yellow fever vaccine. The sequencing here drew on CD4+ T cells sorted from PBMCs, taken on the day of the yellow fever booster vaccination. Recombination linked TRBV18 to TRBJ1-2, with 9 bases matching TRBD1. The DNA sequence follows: TGTGCCAGCTGCCCGCGACAGGGGGATGGCTACACCTTC. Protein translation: CASCPRQGDGYTF.